This T cell receptor beta chain stems from a study of cytomegalovirus exposure and HLA in healthy donors. Findings of the study overall: Later analysis found that TCR beta chains associated with HLA were more clonally expanded than other, equally common chains.

This CDR3 has 18 amino acids. V shed 1 base and J 4 bases; nucleotides not matched to a gene: 13. Germline V gene data show CDR1 as LGHNA and CDR2 as YNFKEQ. In its sample, this clone was seen a few times. The antigen remains undetermined. PCR amplification relied on 60 Vbeta primers (plus 13 Jbeta primers). Produced via immunoSEQ multiplex PCR; TCRdb's table is partial and in-frame only. Of 270,000 or so clones in the sample, just over 85% were seen once. The clonotype was recovered from a man aged 35-49 years in good health and CMV-seropositive. The chain recombines TRBV4-2 with TRBJ2-1; 7 bases are a match to TRBD2. Sequenced sample: PBMCs. CDR3 in amino acids: CASSQAALRASGYNEQFF. CDR3 coding DNA: TGTGCCAGCAGCCAAGCAGCATTAAGGGCTAGCGGATACAATGAGCAGTTCTTC.